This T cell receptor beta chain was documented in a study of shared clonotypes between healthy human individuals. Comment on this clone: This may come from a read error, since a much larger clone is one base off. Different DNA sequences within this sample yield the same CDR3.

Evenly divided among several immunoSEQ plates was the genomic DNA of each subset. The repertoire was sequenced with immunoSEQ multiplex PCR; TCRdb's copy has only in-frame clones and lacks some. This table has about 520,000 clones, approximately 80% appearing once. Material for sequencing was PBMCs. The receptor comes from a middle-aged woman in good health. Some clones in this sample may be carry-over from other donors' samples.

This chain's CDR3 is CAWSEGYEQYF. DNA for the CDR3: TGTGCCTGGAGCGAGGGTTACGAGCAGTACTTC. The chain links TRBV30 to TRBJ2-7; D is perhaps TRBD2 (5 bases). Trimming removed 3 bases from V and 4 bases from J, with 7 bases in between. The V gene's germline CDR1 is GTSNPN and CDR2 SVGIG (reference sequence). The CDR3 has 11 residues.